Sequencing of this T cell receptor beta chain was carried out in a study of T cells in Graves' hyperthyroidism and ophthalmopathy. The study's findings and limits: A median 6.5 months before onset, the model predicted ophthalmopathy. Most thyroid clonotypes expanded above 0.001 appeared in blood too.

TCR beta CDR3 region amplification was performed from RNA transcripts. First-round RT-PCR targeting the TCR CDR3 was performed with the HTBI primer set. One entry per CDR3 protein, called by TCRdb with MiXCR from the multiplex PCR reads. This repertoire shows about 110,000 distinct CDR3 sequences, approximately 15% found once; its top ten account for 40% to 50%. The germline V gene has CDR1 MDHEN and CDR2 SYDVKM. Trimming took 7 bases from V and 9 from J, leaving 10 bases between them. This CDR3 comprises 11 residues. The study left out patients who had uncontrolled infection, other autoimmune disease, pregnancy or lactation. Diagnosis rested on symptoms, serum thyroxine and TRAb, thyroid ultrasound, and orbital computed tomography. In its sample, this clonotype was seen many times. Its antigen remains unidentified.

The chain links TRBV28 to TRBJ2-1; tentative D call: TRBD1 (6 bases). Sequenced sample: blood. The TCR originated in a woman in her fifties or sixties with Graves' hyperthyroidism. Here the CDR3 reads CASILGGEQFF. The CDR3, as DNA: TGTGCCAGCATCCTAGGGGGTGAGCAGTTCTTC.